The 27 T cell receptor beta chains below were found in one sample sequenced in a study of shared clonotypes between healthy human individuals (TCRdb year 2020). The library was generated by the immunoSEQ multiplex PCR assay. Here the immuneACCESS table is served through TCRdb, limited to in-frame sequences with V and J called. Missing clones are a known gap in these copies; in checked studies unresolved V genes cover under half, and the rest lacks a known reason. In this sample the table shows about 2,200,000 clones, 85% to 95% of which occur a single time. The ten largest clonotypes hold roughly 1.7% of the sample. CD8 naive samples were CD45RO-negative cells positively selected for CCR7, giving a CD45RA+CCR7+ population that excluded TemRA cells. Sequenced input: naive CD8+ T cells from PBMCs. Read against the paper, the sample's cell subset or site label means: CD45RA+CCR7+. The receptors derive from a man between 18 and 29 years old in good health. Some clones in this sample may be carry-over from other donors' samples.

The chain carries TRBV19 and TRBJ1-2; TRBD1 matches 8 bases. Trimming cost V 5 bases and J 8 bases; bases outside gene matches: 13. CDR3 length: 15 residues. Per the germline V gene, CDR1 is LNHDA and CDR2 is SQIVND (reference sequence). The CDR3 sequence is CASSDRTGLVAGYTF. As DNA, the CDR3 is TGTGCCAGTAGTGATCGGACAGGGCTAGTAGCGGGCTACACCTTC. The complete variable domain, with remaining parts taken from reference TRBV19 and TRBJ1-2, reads DGGITQSPKYLFRKEGQNVTLSCEQNLNHDAMYWYRQDPGQGLRLIYYSQIVNDFQKGDIAEGYSVSREKKESFPLTVTSAQKNPTAFYLCASSDRTGLVAGYTFGSGTRLTVV.

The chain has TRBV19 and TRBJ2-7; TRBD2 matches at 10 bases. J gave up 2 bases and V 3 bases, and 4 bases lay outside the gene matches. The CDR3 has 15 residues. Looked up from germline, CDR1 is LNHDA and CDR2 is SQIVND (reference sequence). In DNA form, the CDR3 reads TGTGCCAGTAGTATGAGTCTAGCGGGAGCCTACGAGCAGTACTTC. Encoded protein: CASSMSLAGAYEQYF.

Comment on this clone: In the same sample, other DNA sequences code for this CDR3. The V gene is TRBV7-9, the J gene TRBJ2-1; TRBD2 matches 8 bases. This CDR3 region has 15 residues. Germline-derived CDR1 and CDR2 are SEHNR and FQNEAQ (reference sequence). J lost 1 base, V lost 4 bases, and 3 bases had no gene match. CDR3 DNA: TGTGCCAGCAGCTCCGGGACTAGTTCCTACAATGAGCAGTTCTTC. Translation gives CASSSGTSSYNEQFF.

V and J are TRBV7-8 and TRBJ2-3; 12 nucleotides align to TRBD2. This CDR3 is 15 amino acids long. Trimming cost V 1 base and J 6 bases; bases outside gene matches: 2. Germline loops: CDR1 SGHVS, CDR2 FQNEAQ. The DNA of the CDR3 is TGTGCCAGCAGCTTAGATACTAGCGGGAGGGATACGCAGTATTTT. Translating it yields CASSLDTSGRDTQYF. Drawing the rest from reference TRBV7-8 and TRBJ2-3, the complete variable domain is GAGVSQSPRYKVAKRGQDVALRCDPISGHVSLFWYQQALGQGPEFLTYFQNEAQLDKSGLPSDRFFAERPEGSVSTLKIQRTQQEDSAVYLCASSLDTSGRDTQYFGPGTRLTVL.

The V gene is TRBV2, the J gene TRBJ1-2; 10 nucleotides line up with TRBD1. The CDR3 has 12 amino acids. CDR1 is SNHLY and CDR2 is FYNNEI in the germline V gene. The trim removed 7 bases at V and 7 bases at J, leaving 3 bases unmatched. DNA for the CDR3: TGTGCCAGCACGGGACAGGGGCCTGGCTACACCTTC. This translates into CASTGQGPGYTF.

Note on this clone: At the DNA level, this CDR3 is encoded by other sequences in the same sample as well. The CDR3 DNA sequence: TGTGCCAGCAGCCTTACAGGGGAGGGCAATCAGCCCCAGCATTTT. Its translation: CASSLTGEGNQPQHF. The V call is TRBV7-9, the J call TRBJ1-5; TRBD1 agrees at 7 bases. The V gene's germline CDR1 is SEHNR and CDR2 FQNEAQ (reference sequence). V dropped 5 bases and J dropped 2; count of bases not matched to a gene: 6. The CDR3 is 15 residues long.

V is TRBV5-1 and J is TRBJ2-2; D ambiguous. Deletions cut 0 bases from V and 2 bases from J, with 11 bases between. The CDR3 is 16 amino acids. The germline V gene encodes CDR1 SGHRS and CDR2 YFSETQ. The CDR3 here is CASSLEPHSNTGELFF. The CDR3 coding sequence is TGCGCCAGCAGCTTGGAGCCTCATTCTAACACCGGGGAGCTGTTTTTT.

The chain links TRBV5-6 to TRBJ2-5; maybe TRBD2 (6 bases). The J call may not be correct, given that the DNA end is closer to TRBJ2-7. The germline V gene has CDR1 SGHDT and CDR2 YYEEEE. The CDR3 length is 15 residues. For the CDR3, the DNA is TGTGCCAGCAGTGTCAGTGTCGGGGGAGCCTACGAGCAGTACTTC. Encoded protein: CASSVSVGGAYEQYF.

Written as DNA, the CDR3 is TGTGCCAGCAGCAGTCTGGGGGGCGCATCCCAGCCCCAGCATTTT. This codes for CASSSLGGASQPQHF. The V and J genes are TRBV27 and TRBJ1-5; D is possibly TRBD1 (6 bases). V was pared by 6 bases and J by 7 bases, with 19 bases between. The length of the CDR3 is 15 residues. CDR1 is MNHEY and CDR2 is SMNVEV in the germline V gene (reference sequence).

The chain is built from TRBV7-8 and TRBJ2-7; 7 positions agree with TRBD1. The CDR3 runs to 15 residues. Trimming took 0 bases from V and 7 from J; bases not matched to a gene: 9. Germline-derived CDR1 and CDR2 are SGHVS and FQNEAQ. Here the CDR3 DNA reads TGTGCCAGCAGCTTAGCCCAACAGGGGTCGTGGGAGCAGTACTTC. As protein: CASSLAQQGSWEQYF.

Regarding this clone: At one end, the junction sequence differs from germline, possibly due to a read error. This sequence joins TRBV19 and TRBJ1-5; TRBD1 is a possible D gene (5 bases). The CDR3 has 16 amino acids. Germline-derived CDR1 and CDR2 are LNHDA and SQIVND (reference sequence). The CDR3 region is CASRSGWGYSNQLQHF. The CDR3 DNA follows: TGTGCCAGTAGGTCGGGATGGGGGTATAGCAATCAGCTCCAGCATTTT.

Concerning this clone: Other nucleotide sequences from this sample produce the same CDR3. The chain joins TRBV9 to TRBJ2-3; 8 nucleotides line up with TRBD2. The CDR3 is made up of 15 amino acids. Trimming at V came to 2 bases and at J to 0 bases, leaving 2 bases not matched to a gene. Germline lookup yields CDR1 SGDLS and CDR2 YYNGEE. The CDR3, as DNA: TGTGCCAGCAGCGTCTCGGGAGGGAGCACAGATACGCAGTATTTT. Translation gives CASSVSGGSTDTQYF. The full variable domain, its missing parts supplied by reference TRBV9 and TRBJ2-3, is DSGVTQTPKHLITATGQRVTLRCSPRSGDLSVYWYQQSLDQGLQFLIQYYNGEERAKGNILERFSAQQFPDLHSELNLSSLELGDSALYFCASSVSGGSTDTQYFGPGTRLTVL.

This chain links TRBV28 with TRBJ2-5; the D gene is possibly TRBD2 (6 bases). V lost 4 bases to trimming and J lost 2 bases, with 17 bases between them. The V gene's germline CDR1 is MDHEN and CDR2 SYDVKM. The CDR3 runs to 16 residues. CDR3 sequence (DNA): TGTGCCAGCAGTTCAAGTTGGGAGGTGGCACAAGAGACCCAGTACTTC. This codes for CASSSSWEVAQETQYF.

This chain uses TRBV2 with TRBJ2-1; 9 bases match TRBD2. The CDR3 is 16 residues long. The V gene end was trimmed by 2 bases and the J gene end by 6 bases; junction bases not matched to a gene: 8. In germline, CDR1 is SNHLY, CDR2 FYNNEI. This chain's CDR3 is CASSEWVAGAINEQFF. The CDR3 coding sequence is TGTGCCAGCAGTGAATGGGTAGCGGGGGCCATCAATGAGCAGTTCTTC.

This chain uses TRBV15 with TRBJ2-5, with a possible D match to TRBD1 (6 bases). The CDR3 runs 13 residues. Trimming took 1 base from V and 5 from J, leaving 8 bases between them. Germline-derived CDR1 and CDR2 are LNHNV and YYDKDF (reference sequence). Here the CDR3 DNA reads TGTGCCACCAGCAGAGTCACAGGGGAGACCCAGTACTTC. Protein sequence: CATSRVTGETQYF.

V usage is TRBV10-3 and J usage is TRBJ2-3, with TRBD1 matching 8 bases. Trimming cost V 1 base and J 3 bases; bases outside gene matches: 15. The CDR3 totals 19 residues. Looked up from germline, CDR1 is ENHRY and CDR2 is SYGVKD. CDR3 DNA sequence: TGTGCCATCAGTGAGTTGGGAGGACAGGGCTTTAAGGGAACAGATACGCAGTATTTT. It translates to CAISELGGQGFKGTDTQYF.

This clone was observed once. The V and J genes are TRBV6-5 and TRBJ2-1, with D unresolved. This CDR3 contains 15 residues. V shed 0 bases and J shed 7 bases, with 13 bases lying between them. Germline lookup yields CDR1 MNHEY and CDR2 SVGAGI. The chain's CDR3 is CASSYSSGHLNEQFF. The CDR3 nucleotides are TGTGCCAGCAGTTACTCGAGTGGTCATTTGAATGAGCAGTTCTTC.

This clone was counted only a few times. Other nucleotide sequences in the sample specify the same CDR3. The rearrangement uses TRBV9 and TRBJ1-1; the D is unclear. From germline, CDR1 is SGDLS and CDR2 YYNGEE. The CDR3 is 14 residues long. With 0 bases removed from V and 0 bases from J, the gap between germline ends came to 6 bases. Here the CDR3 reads CASSVGRLNTEAFF. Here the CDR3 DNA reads TGTGCCAGCAGCGTAGGACGGCTGAACACTGAAGCTTTCTTT.

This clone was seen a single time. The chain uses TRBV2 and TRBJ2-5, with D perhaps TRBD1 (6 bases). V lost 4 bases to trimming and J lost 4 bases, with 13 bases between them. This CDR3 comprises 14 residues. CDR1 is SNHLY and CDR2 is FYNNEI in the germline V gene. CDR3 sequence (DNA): TGTGCCAGCAGTGGGACCCCAGGGGTAGAGACCCAGTACTTC. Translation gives CASSGTPGVETQYF.

In nucleotides, the CDR3 is TGCAGCGTTGAAAGGGTACAGGGGTCGACCTCCCCAGATACGCAGTATTTT. Translating gives CSVERVQGSTSPDTQYF. The chain uses TRBV29-1 and TRBJ2-3, with TRBD1 matching 7 bases. The ends lost 2 bases at V and 4 bases at J; junction bases unmatched: 15. The CDR3 has 17 residues. Germline-derived CDR1 and CDR2 are SQVTM and ANQGSEA.

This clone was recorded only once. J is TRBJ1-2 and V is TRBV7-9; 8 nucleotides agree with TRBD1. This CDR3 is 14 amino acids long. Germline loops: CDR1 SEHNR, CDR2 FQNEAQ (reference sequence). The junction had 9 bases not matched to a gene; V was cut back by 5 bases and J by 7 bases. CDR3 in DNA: TGTGCCAGCAGCCCGCCGACAGGGGAGGCTGGCTACACCTTC. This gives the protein CASSPPTGEAGYTF.

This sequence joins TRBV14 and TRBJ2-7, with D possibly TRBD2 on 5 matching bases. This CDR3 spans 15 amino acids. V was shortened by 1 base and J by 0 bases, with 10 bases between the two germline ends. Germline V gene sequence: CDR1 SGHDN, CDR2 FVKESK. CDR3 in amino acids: CASSQVRGPSYEQYF. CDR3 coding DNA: TGTGCCAGCAGCCAAGTCCGCGGGCCCTCCTACGAGCAGTACTTC.

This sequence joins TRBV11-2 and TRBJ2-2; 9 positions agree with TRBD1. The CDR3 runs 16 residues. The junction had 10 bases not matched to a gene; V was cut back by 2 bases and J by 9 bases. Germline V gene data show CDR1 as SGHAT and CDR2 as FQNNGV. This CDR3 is CASSLIPGQGLRELFF. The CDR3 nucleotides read TGTGCCAGCAGCTTAATACCGGGACAGGGACTGCGGGAGCTGTTTTTT.

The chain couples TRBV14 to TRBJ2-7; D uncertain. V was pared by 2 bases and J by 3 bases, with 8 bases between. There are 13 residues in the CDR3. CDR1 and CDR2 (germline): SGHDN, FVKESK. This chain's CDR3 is CASSQHGDYEQYF. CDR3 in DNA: TGTGCCAGCAGCCAACACGGTGACTACGAGCAGTACTTC.

For the CDR3, the DNA is TGTGCCAGCAGCCCCGGGTTTAATGGCTACACCTTC. It translates to CASSPGFNGYTF. The chain links TRBV5-6 to TRBJ1-2; D remains unclear. The CDR3 loop spans 12 amino acids. Germline CDR1 is SGHDT and CDR2 is YYEEEE. V was clipped by 4 bases and J by 6 bases, with 10 bases between them.

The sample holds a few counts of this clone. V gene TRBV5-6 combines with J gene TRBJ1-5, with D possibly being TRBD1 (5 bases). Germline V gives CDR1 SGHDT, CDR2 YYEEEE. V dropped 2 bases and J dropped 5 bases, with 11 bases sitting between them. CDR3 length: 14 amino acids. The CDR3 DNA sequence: TGTGCCAGCAGCTTCGGGACCGTCGATCAGCCCCAGCATTTT. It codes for CASSFGTVDQPQHF.

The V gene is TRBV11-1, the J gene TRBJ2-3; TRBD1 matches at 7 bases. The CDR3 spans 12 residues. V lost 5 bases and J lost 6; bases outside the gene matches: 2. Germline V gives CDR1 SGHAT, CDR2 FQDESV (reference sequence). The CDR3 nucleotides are TGTGCCAGCAGCACAGGGGAGGATACGCAGTATTTT. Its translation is CASSTGEDTQYF.